These T cell receptor beta chains were read from a single sample in a study of blood T cell repertoires in COVID-19. The data were produced by immunoSEQ multiplex PCR, yet TCRdb's version contains in-frame clones alone and is incomplete. This repertoire shows some 41,000 clones, roughly 90% found once; its top ten account for roughly 12%. The sample consisted of peripheral blood. Receptors were obtained from a man in his 60s with active COVID-19. Both conserved end residues are part of each CDR3. D genes are given only for firm matches. Rows give clone size only sometimes, using once, few, many, or a class for an expanded clone.

j_gene	d_gene	v_gene	abundance	CDR3nt	CDR3aa
TRBJ1-2	NA	TRBV28	NA	TGTGCCAGCAGTTTAGCCCCTCCGGGGGATGGCTACACCTTC	CASSLAPPGDGYTF
TRBJ1-1	NA	TRBV29-1	NA	TGCAGCGTTGGAACTCGACAGGCCACCAACACTGAAGCTTTCTTT	CSVGTRQATNTEAFF
TRBJ2-5	NA	TRBV7-2	few	TGTGCCAGCAGTATCAACAAGAGGGCGTTGACAGAGACCCAGTACTTC	CASSINKRALTETQYF
TRBJ2-3	TRBD1	TRBV7-8	NA	TGTGCCAGCCCCCCGTCCGGGACAGGCGCTGGGGGGACAGATACGCAGTATTTT	CASPPSGTGAGGTDTQYF
TRBJ2-3	TRBD2	TRBV7-9	NA	TGTGCCAGCAGCTTAGGATCTAGCGGGACGAACACAGATACGCAGTATTTT	CASSLGSSGTNTDTQYF
TRBJ2-7	NA	TRBV5-5	NA	TGTGCCAGCAGCGTGACAGTGGACAACTACGAGCAGTACTTC	CASSVTVDNYEQYF
TRBJ2-2	NA	TRBV5-8	NA	TGTGCCAGCAGCTTGGCGAGGACAACCACCGGGGAGCTGTTTTTT	CASSLARTTTGELFF
TRBJ2-7	TRBD1	TRBV6-5	NA	TGTGCCAGCCGACGGGACAGGGGCGACGAGCAGTACTTC	CASRRDRGDEQYF
TRBJ1-2	TRBD1	TRBV28	NA	TGTGCCAGCAGCCTGGGACAGGGGTCTGGCTACACCTTC	CASSLGQGSGYTF
TRBJ2-1	TRBD2	TRBV10-3	NA	TGTGCCAGCCGTCCGGGACTAGCGGGAGAGAGCTCCTACAATGAGCAGTTCTTC	CASRPGLAGESSYNEQFF
TRBJ2-4	NA	TRBV12-3/TRBV12-4	NA	TGTGCCAGCATGCGGCAGGGGATTCAGTACTTC	CASMRQGIQYF
TRBJ2-7	NA	TRBV19	few	TGTGCCAGTAGTCCCACAGTGAACTCATACGAGCAGTACTTC	CASSPTVNSYEQYF
TRBJ2-7	TRBD2	TRBV11-2	NA	TGTGCCAGCAGCTTCGGACTAGCGGGCCTAAGGGCCTACGAGCAGTACTTC	CASSFGLAGLRAYEQYF
TRBJ1-1	TRBD1	TRBV19	NA	TGTGCCAGTACCTTCCGGGGACAGGGTGTAGGTACTGAAGCTTTCTTT	CASTFRGQGVGTEAFF
TRBJ2-2	NA	TRBV4-1	NA	TGCGCCAGCAGCCAAGGGAGCCAGGGTAGGGCCGGGGAGCTGTTTTTT	CASSQGSQGRAGELFF
TRBJ2-7	TRBD1	TRBV9	once	TGTGCCAGCAGCGTAGGAGGACAGGGACTCCACGAGCAGTACTTC	CASSVGGQGLHEQYF
TRBJ1-4	NA	TRBV19	NA	TGTGCCAGTAGTATAGACCGCGCGTCTAATGAAAAACTGTTTTTT	CASSIDRASNEKLFF
TRBJ1-5	NA	TRBV2	NA	TGTGCCAGCACAACCCAGGATAGCAATCAGCCCCAGCATTTT	CASTTQDSNQPQHF
TRBJ1-1	NA	TRBV11-2	NA	TGTGCCAGCAGCTTAGGGGCAAACACTGAAGCTTTCTTT	CASSLGANTEAFF
TRBJ2-7	NA	TRBV4-1	NA	TGCGCCAGCAGCCAAGTGGGCGCGCCTAGCCGATCCTACGAGCAGTACTTC	CASSQVGAPSRSYEQYF
TRBJ2-5	TRBD2	TRBV11-3	NA	TGTGCCAGCAGCTCTGGCTTTCTAGCGGACCAAGAGACCCAGTACTTC	CASSSGFLADQETQYF
TRBJ1-1	NA	TRBV24-1	NA	TGTGCCACCAGTGATTGGGGTGGGAGGGAGACTGAAGCTTTCTTT	CATSDWGGRETEAFF
TRBJ2-2	NA	TRBV10-1	NA	TGCGCCAGCAGGAGGGGAGAGGACTATAAGAACACCGGGGAGCTGTTTTTT	CASRRGEDYKNTGELFF
TRBJ2-1	NA	TRBV7-3	once	TGTGCCAGCACCCCGGGACAAAGCTCCTACAATGAGCAGTTCTTC	CASTPGQSSYNEQFF
TRBJ2-1	TRBD2	TRBV7-9	NA	TGTGCCAGCAGCTTAGAGTTTAGCATTGGACTAGCGGGTCCCAATGAGCAGTTCTTC	CASSLEFSIGLAGPNEQFF
TRBJ2-1	TRBD2	TRBV7-3	NA	TGTGCCAGCAGCCCGATAGCGGGAGCTCAGTTCTTC	CASSPIAGAQFF
TRBJ1-4	NA	TRBV3-1/TRBV3-2	NA	TGTGCCAGCAGCCGGACTAATCGTGGGGAAAAACTGTTTTTT	CASSRTNRGEKLFF
TRBJ1-2	TRBD1	TRBV9	NA	TGTGCCAGCAGCGTAGCCGGACAGGGATACGACTATGGCTACACCTTC	CASSVAGQGYDYGYTF
TRBJ2-3	TRBD2	TRBV4-1	NA	TGCGCCAGCAGCCCGAGCGGGAGCGGATACACAGATACGCAGTATTTT	CASSPSGSGYTDTQYF
TRBJ2-5	NA	TRBV19	NA	TGTGCCAGTAGTATCCCAGGGGAGACCCAGTACTTC	CASSIPGETQYF
TRBJ2-1	TRBD2	TRBV28	NA	TGTGCCAGCAGCTTCACCCAGCGGGGGGCCTACAATGAGCAGTTCTTC	CASSFTQRGAYNEQFF
TRBJ2-7	TRBD2	TRBV5-1	NA	TGCGCCAGCAGCCTCACTAGCGGGAGAGCGTACGAGCAGTACTTC	CASSLTSGRAYEQYF
TRBJ1-5	NA	TRBV6-1	NA	TGTGCCAGCAGTGAAGAGAGGGTCCGGCAGCCCCAGCATTTT	CASSEERVRQPQHF
TRBJ2-3	TRBD2	TRBV9	few	TGTGCCAGCAGCGTAGAGAGCGGGAGTAGGACAGATACGCAGTATTTT	CASSVESGSRTDTQYF
TRBJ2-1	NA	TRBV27	NA	TGTGCCAGCAGTTTATCGGCGGGATCGTACAATGAGCAGTTCTTC	CASSLSAGSYNEQFF
TRBJ2-2	TRBD1	TRBV7-6	once	TGTGCCAGCAGCTTAGGACAGGGGCCCCGCACCGGGGAGCTGTTTTTT	CASSLGQGPRTGELFF
TRBJ2-2	NA	TRBV3-1/TRBV3-2	NA	TGTGCCAGCAGCCCTGCAGGGGTAAACGGGGAGCTGTTTTTT	CASSPAGVNGELFF